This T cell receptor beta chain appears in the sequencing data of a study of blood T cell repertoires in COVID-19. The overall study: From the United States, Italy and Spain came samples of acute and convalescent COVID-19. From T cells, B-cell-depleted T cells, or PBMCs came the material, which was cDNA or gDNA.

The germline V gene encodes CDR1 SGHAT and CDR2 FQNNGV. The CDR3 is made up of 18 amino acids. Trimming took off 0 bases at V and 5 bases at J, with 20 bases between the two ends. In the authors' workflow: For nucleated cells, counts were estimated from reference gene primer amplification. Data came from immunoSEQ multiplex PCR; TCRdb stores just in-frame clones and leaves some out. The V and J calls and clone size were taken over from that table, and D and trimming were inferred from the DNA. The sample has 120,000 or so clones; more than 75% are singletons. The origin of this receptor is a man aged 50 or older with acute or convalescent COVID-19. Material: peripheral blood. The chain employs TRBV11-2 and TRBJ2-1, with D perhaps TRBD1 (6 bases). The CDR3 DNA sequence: TGTGCCAGCAGCTTAGACTCGGACAGATTTTGGACAGACAATGAGCAGTTCTTC. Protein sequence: CASSLDSDRFWTDNEQFF.